The rows below give T cell receptor beta chains drawn from one sample of a study. TCRdb reanalysed the 5' RACE reads using MiXCR and keeps one entry per CDR3 protein. The data show more than 45,000 distinct CDR3 sequences, 28% seen once. Input material: tumor-infiltrating memory CD4+ T cells sorted from the breast tumor. These receptors all stem from a female donor with breast cancer. Each CDR3 is given without its conserved first and last residue. Not all rows give a size; the values are once, few, many and, for expanded clones, a class.

clone size,J gene,V gene,CDR3 protein
-,TRBJ2-7,TRBV29-1,SWPGQGMLSEQY
few,TRBJ1-1,TRBV7-2,ASSLAPMGVNTEAF
-,TRBJ2-7,TRBV5-1,ASGLGDYEQY
-,TRBJ1-4,TRBV5-1,VSSLGILHPGRRNEKLF
-,TRBJ2-1,TRBV20-1,SARGPASEQF
few,TRBJ2-1,TRBV29-1,SPMGLYNEQF
-,TRBJ1-1,TRBV4-2,ASNRDRGMNTEAF
few,TRBJ2-3,TRBV29-1,SVEVGGTDTQY
few,TRBJ2-3,TRBV10-3,AISEPGRVTDTQY
-,TRBJ2-4,TRBV5-1,ASSSGDSFLKNIQY
-,TRBJ1-1,TRBV18,ASSPREGRTEAF
once,TRBJ2-1,TRBV7-2,ASSLAVAGDPEQF
-,TRBJ1-1,TRBV28,ASSPPFGSGGTEAF
-,TRBJ2-3,TRBV20-1,SARDPGTRDTQY
many,TRBJ2-7,TRBV20-1,SAPQGTTYEQY
few,TRBJ1-5,TRBV28,AAQRGGSNQPQH
many,TRBJ2-5,TRBV5-1,ASSLVGLAQETQY
many,TRBJ1-2,TRBV20-1,SAVRQAGVYGYT
-,TRBJ1-2,TRBV6-2/TRBV6-3,ASSPLDLFTVRNYGYT
-,TRBJ2-7,TRBV6-2/TRBV6-3,ASIEFRGGTYEQY
-,TRBJ2-3,TRBV24-1,PTSEGSTDTQY
-,TRBJ2-1,TRBV6-5,ASSYFGLAGGPNEQF
-,TRBJ2-1,TRBV30,AWTRSGSYNEQF
-,TRBJ2-2,TRBV7-2,ASSHNLSSGELF
-,TRBJ1-1,TRBV20-1,SATRGGWNTEAF
-,TRBJ1-3,TRBV11-2,ASSTEARNTIY
-,TRBJ1-1,TRBV5-1,ASSLVGGTTEAF
few,TRBJ2-1,TRBV20-1,SARSAGGAYNEQF
many,TRBJ2-5,TRBV4-1,ASSPRQAETQY
few,TRBJ1-3,TRBV7-8,ASSPGAGATGNTIY
-,TRBJ1-1,TRBV7-2,ASSLFGDTNTEAF
many,TRBJ2-7,TRBV5-1,ASSVTSGRSYEQY
few,TRBJ2-3,TRBV6-1,ASSETNTDTQY
-,TRBJ2-5,TRBV19,ASRGQGAGEETQY
medium-sized,TRBJ2-3,TRBV7-2,ASGPYSSDTQY
-,TRBJ1-2,TRBV6-5,ASPKGGYT
few,TRBJ2-1,TRBV20-1,SARDGREVSNEQF
many,TRBJ1-2,TRBV7-2,ASSPDMGLYSYT
once,TRBJ1-1,TRBV20-1,SAKVQGAAF
-,TRBJ2-7,TRBV27,ASSPHQGPYEQY
-,TRBJ1-2,TRBV18,ASSQGQTYGYT